These 2 T cell receptor beta chains came from one sample sequenced in a study of T cell responses to AZD1222 COVID-19 vaccine. Here immunoSEQ multiplex PCR was the method, and the copy in TCRdb shows in-frame clones only, minus some. Altogether roughly 96,000 clones are present, roughly 88% being singletons, with the ten largest covering about 28%. The sample consisted of peripheral blood, taken on day 0 of AZD1222 vaccination. The receptors come from an adult in good health.

The genes are TRBV3-1 (or the pseudogene TRBV3-2) and TRBJ1-5; 9 bases align to TRBD1. Trimming cost V 3 bases and J 3 bases; bases outside gene matches: 9. The V gene's germline CDR1 is LGHDT and CDR2 YNNKEL (reference sequence). This CDR3 is built from 17 residues. CDR3 loop: CASSQGRDRVNNQPQHF. As DNA, the CDR3 is TGTGCCAGCAGCCAGGGCCGGGACAGGGTGAACAATCAGCCCCAGCATTTT.

This chain connects TRBV5-1 to TRBJ2-1, with TRBD2 matching over 7 bases. The J segment lost 12 bases and the V segment lost 4 bases, leaving 22 bases of the junction unmatched. The CDR3 has 17 residues. Germline-derived CDR1 and CDR2 are SGHRS and YFSETQ. The CDR3 nucleotides read TGCGCCAGCAGCGACCTTCCCATCAGATCGGGGGGTCAGGGGCAGTTCTTC. Encoded protein: CASSDLPIRSGGQGQFF.